This T cell receptor beta chain was documented in a study of shared clonotypes between healthy human individuals. For the study at large: Each donor's CD8 memory used one plate, CD8 naive two, each CD4 subset three. Findings and limits, study-wide: Around 5.3% of naive CD4 clonotypes were shared across four donors.

With regard to this clone: Antigen: not known. Other DNA sequences in the same sample also yield this CDR3.

Produced via immunoSEQ multiplex PCR; TCRdb's table is partial and in-frame only. The data contain more than 600,000 clones, around 90% of them singletons. CD8 cells regarded as naive lacked CD45RO, were positively chosen for CCR7, and omitted terminally differentiated effector memory CD45RA+ cells. The CDR3 runs 15 residues. Germline V gene sequence: CDR1 MNHNS, CDR2 SASEGT. V was trimmed by 1 base and J by 4 bases, leaving 13 bases between them. The sample consisted of naive CD8+ T cells sorted from blood. The source of this sequence is a man in his thirties or forties in good health. The chain links TRBV6-1 to TRBJ1-2; D gene uncertain. The CDR3 here is CASSEGRGLGYGYTF. In nucleotides, the CDR3 is TGTGCCAGCAGTGAAGGGCGTGGGTTAGGCTATGGCTACACCTTC.